This entry lists 10 T cell receptor beta chains sequenced from one sample in a study of monozygotic twins with inflammatory bowel disease. TCRdb reprocessed the 5' RACE reads, with one entry per CDR3 protein and no DNA. This repertoire includes hundreds of thousands of distinct CDR3 sequences. The sample was blood. Receptors were obtained from a human donor with ulcerative colitis or Crohn's disease, or a healthy co-twin of an affected twin (not recorded which).

This chain uses TRBV12-3 or TRBV12-4 with TRBJ2-1; TCRdb reports TRBD2, a call that lacks DNA to check it against. The CDR3 contains 20 residues. CDR3 residues: CASSTGDVWTSGRNYNEQFF.

The V gene is TRBV6-2 or TRBV6-3, the J gene TRBJ2-7; TCRdb picks TRBD1, but there is no DNA to check that call. The V gene's germline CDR1 is MNHEY and CDR2 SVGEGT. This CDR3 has 16 residues. The CDR3 loop is CASSYGGGPDPWEQYF.

The CDR3 loop reads CASSFSGTGGLETQYF. The gene calls are TRBV7-2 and TRBJ2-5; without DNA, the TCRdb call of TRBD1 cannot be checked. Germline V lookup: CDR1 SGHTA, CDR2 FQGNSA. The CDR3 has 16 amino acids.

V is TRBV25-1 and J is TRBJ2-3. CDR1 MGHDK and CDR2 SYGVNS come from the germline V gene. The CDR3 length is 15 residues. CDR3 region: CASSEGQHKADTQYF.

The chain joins TRBV19 to TRBJ2-2; TCRdb selects TRBD2, and the lack of DNA leaves this call unchecked. The CDR3 sequence is 14 residues long. Germline V gene data show CDR1 as LNHDA and CDR2 as SQIVND (reference sequence). CDR3 sequence reads: CASNWRGPTGELFF.

The chain employs TRBV10-3 and TRBJ1-2; the D gene TCRdb calls, TRBD1, cannot be checked with no DNA. Per the germline V gene, CDR1 is ENHRY and CDR2 is SYGVKD. The CDR3 runs 13 residues. Here the CDR3 reads CAISGPTPGGYTF.

The chain links TRBV10-3 to TRBJ2-1. The germline V gene has CDR1 ENHRY and CDR2 SYGVKD. CDR3 length equals 14 residues. CDR3 amino acids: CAISETNVEPEQFF.

This chain joins TRBV11-2 and TRBJ2-7; TCRdb calls TRBD2, which cannot be checked without DNA. This CDR3 has 15 amino acids. Germline V CDR1 and CDR2: SGHAT, FQNNGV. The CDR3 region is CASRAPGLTTYEQYF.

The chain employs TRBV25-1 and TRBJ2-6; absent DNA, TCRdb's TRBD1 call cannot be checked. Germline V CDR1 and CDR2: MGHDK, SYGVNS. The CDR3 covers 18 residues. CDR3 residues: CASSDFAATGAGANVLTF.

The chain couples TRBV7-2 to TRBJ2-7; the D gene TCRdb calls, TRBD1, cannot be checked with no DNA. Germline CDR1 and CDR2: SGHTA and FQGNSA. The CDR3 is made up of 15 amino acids. CDR3 sequence reads: CASSRYRGDSYEQYF.